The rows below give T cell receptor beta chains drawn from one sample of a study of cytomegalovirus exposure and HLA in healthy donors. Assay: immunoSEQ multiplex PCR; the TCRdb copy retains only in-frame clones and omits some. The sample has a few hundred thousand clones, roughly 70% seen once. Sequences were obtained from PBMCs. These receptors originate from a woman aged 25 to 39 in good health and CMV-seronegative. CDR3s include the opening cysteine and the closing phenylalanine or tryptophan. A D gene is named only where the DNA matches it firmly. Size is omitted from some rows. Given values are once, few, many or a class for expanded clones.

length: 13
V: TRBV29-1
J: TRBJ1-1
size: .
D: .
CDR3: CSVELRQNTEAFF
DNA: TGCAGCGTTGAGCTTCGACAGAACACTGAAGCTTTCTTT

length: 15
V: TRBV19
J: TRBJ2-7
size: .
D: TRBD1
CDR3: CASSGQGQDTYEQYF
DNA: TGTGCCAGTAGTGGACAGGGACAGGACACCTACGAGCAGTACTTC

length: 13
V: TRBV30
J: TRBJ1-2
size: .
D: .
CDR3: CAWSVERAGGYTF
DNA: TGTGCCTGGAGTGTGGAAAGGGCGGGAGGCTACACCTTC

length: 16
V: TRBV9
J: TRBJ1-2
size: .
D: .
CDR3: CASSTPRWTENYGYTF
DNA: TGTGCCAGCAGCACGCCCAGATGGACAGAGAACTATGGCTACACCTTC

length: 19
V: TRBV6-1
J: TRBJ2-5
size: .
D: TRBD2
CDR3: CASSEARTGLAVLGETQYF
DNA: TGTGCCAGCAGTGAAGCGAGGACCGGACTAGCGGTCCTGGGGGAGACCCAGTACTTC

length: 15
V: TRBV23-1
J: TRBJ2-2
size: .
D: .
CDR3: CASSQSQGFGGELFF
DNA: TGCGCCAGCAGTCAATCCCAGGGGTTCGGCGGGGAGCTGTTTTTT

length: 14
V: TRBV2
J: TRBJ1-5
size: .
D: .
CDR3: CASSVSGGNQPQHF
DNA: TGTGCCAGCTCGGTTTCAGGTGGGAATCAGCCCCAGCATTTT

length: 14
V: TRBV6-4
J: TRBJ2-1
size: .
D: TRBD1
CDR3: CASRRDRDYNEQFF
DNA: TGTGCCAGCAGACGGGACAGAGACTACAATGAGCAGTTCTTC

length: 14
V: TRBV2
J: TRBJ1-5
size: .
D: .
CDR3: CASSPGLGNQPQHF
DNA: TGTGCCAGCAGTCCAGGGTTGGGCAATCAGCCCCAGCATTTT

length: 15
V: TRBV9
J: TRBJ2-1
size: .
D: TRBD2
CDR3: CASSVLAGSMDEQFF
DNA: TGTGCCAGCAGCGTACTAGCGGGAAGTATGGATGAGCAGTTCTTC

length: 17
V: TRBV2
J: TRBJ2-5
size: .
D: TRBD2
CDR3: CASSALGASGGAETQYF
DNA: TGTGCCAGCAGTGCCCTGGGAGCTAGCGGGGGGGCAGAGACCCAGTACTTC

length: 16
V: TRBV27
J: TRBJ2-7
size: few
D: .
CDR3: CASSPGTPSGVYEQYF
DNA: TGTGCCAGCAGTCCCGGGACGCCTTCGGGGGTCTACGAGCAGTACTTC

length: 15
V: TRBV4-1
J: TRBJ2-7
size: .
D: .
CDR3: CASSQDPGTSTEQYF
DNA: TGCGCCAGCAGCCAAGACCCCGGGACATCGACCGAGCAGTACTTC

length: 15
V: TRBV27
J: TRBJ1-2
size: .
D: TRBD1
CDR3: CASSLETGRMDGYTF
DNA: TGTGCCAGCAGTTTAGAGACAGGGCGAATGGATGGCTACACCTTC

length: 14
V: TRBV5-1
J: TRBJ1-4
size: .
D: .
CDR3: CASRSSRTNEKLFF
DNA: TGCGCCAGCAGATCCAGTCGCACTAATGAAAAACTGTTTTTT

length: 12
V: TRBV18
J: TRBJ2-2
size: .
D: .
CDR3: CASSLRSSELFF
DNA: TGTGCCAGCTCACTTCGGTCCTCGGAGCTGTTTTTT

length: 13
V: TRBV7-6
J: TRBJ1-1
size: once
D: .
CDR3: CASSLVRESKAFF
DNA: TGTGCCAGCAGCTTAGTTCGGGAGTCGAAAGCTTTCTTT

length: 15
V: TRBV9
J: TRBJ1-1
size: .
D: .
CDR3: CASSDPGGLNTEAFF
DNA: TGTGCCAGCAGCGATCCGGGAGGTCTTAACACTGAAGCTTTCTTT

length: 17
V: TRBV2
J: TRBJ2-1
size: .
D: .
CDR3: CASSESAGESAYNEQFF
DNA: TGTGCCAGCAGTGAATCGGCAGGGGAAAGTGCCTACAATGAGCAGTTCTTC

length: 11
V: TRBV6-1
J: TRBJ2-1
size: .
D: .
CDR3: CASTSNNEQFF
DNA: TGTGCCAGTACTAGTAACAATGAGCAGTTCTTC

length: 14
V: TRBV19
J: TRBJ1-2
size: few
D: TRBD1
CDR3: CASRTQGALYGYTF
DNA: TGTGCCAGTAGGACCCAGGGGGCCCTCTATGGCTACACCTTC

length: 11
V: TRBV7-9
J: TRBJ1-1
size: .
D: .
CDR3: CASSLGAPAFF
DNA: TGTGCCAGCAGCTTAGGCGCGCCCGCTTTCTTT

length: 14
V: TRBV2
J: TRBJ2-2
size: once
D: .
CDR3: CASSGASATGELFF
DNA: TGTGCCAGCAGTGGGGCTAGCGCCACCGGGGAGCTGTTTTTT

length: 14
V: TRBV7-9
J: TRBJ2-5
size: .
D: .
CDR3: CASSLLEVVETQYF
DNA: TGTGCCAGCAGCCTATTGGAGGTTGTAGAGACCCAGTACTTC

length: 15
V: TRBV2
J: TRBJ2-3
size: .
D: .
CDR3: CASSEGRGAGDTQYF
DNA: TGTGCCAGCAGTGAAGGCCGGGGGGCAGGAGATACGCAGTATTTT

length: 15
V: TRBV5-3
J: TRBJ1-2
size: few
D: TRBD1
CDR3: CASSSDRVINYGYTF
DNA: TGTGCCAGCAGTTCCGACAGGGTGATAAACTATGGCTACACCTTC

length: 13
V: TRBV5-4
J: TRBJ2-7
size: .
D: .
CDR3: CASSLDRAYEQYF
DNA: TGTGCCAGCAGCTTGGACAGGGCCTACGAGCAGTACTTC

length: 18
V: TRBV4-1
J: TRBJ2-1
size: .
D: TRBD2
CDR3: CASSQEAGEGGGGSEQFF
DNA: TGCGCCAGCAGCCAAGAAGCGGGGGAGGGGGGCGGAGGTAGTGAGCAGTTCTTC

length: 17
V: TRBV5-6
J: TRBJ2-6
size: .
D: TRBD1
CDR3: CASSLKQGALRANVLTF
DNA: TGTGCCAGCAGCTTGAAACAGGGGGCCTTGCGGGCCAACGTCCTGACTTTC

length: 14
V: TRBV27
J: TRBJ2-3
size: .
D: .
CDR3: CASTLGGGTDTQYF
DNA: TGTGCCAGCACCTTAGGAGGGGGCACAGATACGCAGTATTTT

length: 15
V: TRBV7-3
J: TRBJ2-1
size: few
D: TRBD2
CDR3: CASSQTGREYNEQFF
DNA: TGTGCCAGCAGCCAAACCGGGAGGGAATACAATGAGCAGTTCTTC

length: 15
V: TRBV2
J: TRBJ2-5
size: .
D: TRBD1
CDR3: CASSEEQGAGETQYF
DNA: TGTGCCAGCAGTGAGGAGCAGGGGGCCGGGGAGACCCAGTACTTC

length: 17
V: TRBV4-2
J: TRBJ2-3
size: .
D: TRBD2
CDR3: CASSQTTSGAGTDTQYF
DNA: TGTGCCAGCAGCCAAACGACTAGCGGGGCGGGCACAGATACGCAGTATTTT

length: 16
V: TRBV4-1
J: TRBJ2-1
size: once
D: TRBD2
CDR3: CASSQILAGGPNEQFF
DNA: TGCGCCAGCAGCCAAATACTAGCGGGAGGGCCAAATGAGCAGTTCTTC

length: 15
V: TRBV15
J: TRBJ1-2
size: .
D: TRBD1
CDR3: CATSEYRGPQYGYTF
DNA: TGTGCCACCAGCGAGTACAGGGGGCCGCAATATGGCTACACCTTC

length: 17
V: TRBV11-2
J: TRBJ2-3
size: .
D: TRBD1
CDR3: CASSLVPGQGSTDTQYF
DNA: TGTGCCAGCAGCTTAGTCCCGGGACAGGGGAGCACAGATACGCAGTATTTT

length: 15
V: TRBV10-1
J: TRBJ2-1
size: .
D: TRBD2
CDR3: CASSGGASGENEQFF
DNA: TGCGCCAGCAGTGGGGGGGCTAGCGGGGAAAATGAGCAGTTCTTC

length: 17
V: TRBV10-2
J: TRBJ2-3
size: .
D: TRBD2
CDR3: CVSRGLAGGVSTDTQYF
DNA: TGCGTCAGCAGGGGACTAGCGGGAGGGGTTAGCACAGATACGCAGTATTTT